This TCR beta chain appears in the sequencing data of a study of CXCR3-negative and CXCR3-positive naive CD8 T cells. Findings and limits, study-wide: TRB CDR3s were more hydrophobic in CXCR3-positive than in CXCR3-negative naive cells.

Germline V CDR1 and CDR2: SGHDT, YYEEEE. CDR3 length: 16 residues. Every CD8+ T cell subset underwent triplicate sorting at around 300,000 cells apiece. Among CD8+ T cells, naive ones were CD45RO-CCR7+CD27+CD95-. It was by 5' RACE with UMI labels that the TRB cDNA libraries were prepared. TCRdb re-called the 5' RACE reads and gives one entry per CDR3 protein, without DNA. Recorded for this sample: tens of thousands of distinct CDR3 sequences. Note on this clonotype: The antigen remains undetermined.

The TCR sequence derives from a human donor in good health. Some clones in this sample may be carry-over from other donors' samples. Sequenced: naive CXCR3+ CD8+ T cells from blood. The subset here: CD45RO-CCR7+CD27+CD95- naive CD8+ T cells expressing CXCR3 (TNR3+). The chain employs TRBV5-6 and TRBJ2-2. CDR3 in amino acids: CASSLMILGNTGELFF.